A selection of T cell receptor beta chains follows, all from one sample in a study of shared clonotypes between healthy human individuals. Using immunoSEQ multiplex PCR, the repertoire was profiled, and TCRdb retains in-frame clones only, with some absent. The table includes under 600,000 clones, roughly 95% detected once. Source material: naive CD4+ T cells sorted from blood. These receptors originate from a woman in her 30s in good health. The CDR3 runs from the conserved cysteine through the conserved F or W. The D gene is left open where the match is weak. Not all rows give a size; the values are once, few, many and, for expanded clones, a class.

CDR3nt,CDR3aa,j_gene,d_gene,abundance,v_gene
TGTGCCACCCCCCGGGACATTACCTACGAGCAGTACTTC,CATPRDITYEQYF,TRBJ2-7,-,-,TRBV27
TGCGCCAGCAGCTTGGTGGGGGATCAGCCCCAGCATTTT,CASSLVGDQPQHF,TRBJ1-5,-,-,TRBV5-1
TGTGCCAGCGGTCAGGGGATTTGGACTGAAGCTTTCTTT,CASGQGIWTEAFF,TRBJ1-1,-,-,TRBV25-1
TGTGCCAGCAGTGGTCCCCCGGGGTACGGCTACACCTTC,CASSGPPGYGYTF,TRBJ1-2,-,once,TRBV28
TGTGCCAGCAGTTTAGGGACTAGCGGAGGGTACCAAGAGACCCAGTACTTC,CASSLGTSGGYQETQYF,TRBJ2-5,TRBD2,-,TRBV28
TGTGCCAGCAGTCCGGGACTAGCGCGAAATGAGCAGTTCTTC,CASSPGLARNEQFF,TRBJ2-1,TRBD2,-,TRBV6-5
TGCGGACCGGACAGGGAAACTTTCTTT,CGPDRETFF,TRBJ1-1,TRBD1,-,TRBV20-1
TGTGCCAGCCAGAGCGGGCGCGAGCAGTACTTC,CASQSGREQYF,TRBJ2-7,-,-,TRBV28
TGTGCCAGCAGCGTAGCGGGCAGCACCTACGAGCAGTACTTC,CASSVAGSTYEQYF,TRBJ2-7,-,-,TRBV9
TGTGCCAGCAGCTTCCGGTCGTTTCGGGATACGCAGTATTTT,CASSFRSFRDTQYF,TRBJ2-3,-,-,TRBV7-8
TGTGCCAGCTCACCACGAGGACAGGGGGCAGGTGGGGCCAACGTCCTGACTTTC,CASSPRGQGAGGANVLTF,TRBJ2-6,TRBD1,-,TRBV18
TGTGCCAGCAGCGTAGCCAATGAGCAGTTCTTC,CASSVANEQFF,TRBJ2-1,-,-,TRBV9
TGTGCCAGCACCCAGGAGGTTTTTGGCAATCAGCCCCAGCATTTT,CASTQEVFGNQPQHF,TRBJ1-5,-,-,TRBV2
TGTGCCACCAGCAGACGTAACAGGGGCTACACCTTC,CATSRRNRGYTF,TRBJ1-2,-,-,TRBV15
TGTGCCAGCAGTTTAAGATTGTCTGGGGAAGGGCACACTGAAGCTTTCTTT,CASSLRLSGEGHTEAFF,TRBJ1-1,-,-,TRBV27
TGTGCCACCAGCAGGGCGGGACAAGTCTACGAGCAGTACTTC,CATSRAGQVYEQYF,TRBJ2-7,-,-,TRBV15
TGTGCCAGCTCACCACCTGGGACAGGGGGTAACCACGAGCAGTACTTC,CASSPPGTGGNHEQYF,TRBJ2-7,TRBD1,-,TRBV18
TGTGCCAGCAGTTACCCCGAAAACACCATATATTTT,CASSYPENTIYF,TRBJ1-3,-,-,TRBV28
TGTGCCAGCAAGATTAGCGGTAACCTCTACGAGCAGTACTTC,CASKISGNLYEQYF,TRBJ2-7,-,-,TRBV7-2
TGTGCCAGCAGCTCCGGCGATGAGCAGTTCTTC,CASSSGDEQFF,TRBJ2-1,-,-,TRBV11-1
TGTGCCAGCAGCGCGTATGAGACCCAGTACTTC,CASSAYETQYF,TRBJ2-5,-,-,TRBV6-6
TGCGCCAGCAGCTTGGCCATAGGACAGAATAACATTCAGTACTTC,CASSLAIGQNNIQYF,TRBJ2-4,-,-,TRBV5-1
TGCGCCAGCAGCGAGACAGTCCATAGTAGCACAGATACGCAGTATTTT,CASSETVHSSTDTQYF,TRBJ2-3,-,-,TRBV5-1
TGTGCCAGCAGTGAAAGAGGGGGGTTCGATAATTCACCCCTCCACTTT,CASSERGGFDNSPLHF,TRBJ1-6,-,-,TRBV2
TGTGCCAGCAGTGAATTCCCGCCAACAACTAATGAAAAACTGTTTTTT,CASSEFPPTTNEKLFF,TRBJ1-4,-,-,TRBV6-1
TGCGCCAGCAGCCCGGCCCAGGGGCTCCCGGCAGACACTGAAGCTTTCTTT,CASSPAQGLPADTEAFF,TRBJ1-1,-,-,TRBV5-1